The T cell receptor beta chain described here comes from a study of identical twins. A note on this clonotype: Its antigen remains unidentified.

CDR1 is DFQATT, CDR2 SNEGSKA, per germline (reference sequence). V shed 2 bases and J shed 8 bases, with 24 bases lying between them. This CDR3 contains 16 residues. Template switching supplied a universal primer site; unique molecular identifiers were carried on the cDNA. TCRdb fed the 5' RACE reads into MiXCR, producing one record per CDR3 protein. The data hold around 1.7 million distinct CDR3 sequences, with under 35% observed a single time. Study-wide results and caveats: Low generation probability was overrepresented in out-of-frame alpha sequences shared by twins.

There were only healthy Caucasians among the donors. The genes are TRBV20-1 and TRBJ1-2; TRBD1 is a possible D gene (6 bases). The sequenced sample consisted of cord blood. This TCR derives from a newborn girl in good health. CDR3 bases: TGCAGTGCTAGACGAAAGTGGGGGCAGGGAGTTAGAGGCTACACCTTC. This codes for CSARRKWGQGVRGYTF.